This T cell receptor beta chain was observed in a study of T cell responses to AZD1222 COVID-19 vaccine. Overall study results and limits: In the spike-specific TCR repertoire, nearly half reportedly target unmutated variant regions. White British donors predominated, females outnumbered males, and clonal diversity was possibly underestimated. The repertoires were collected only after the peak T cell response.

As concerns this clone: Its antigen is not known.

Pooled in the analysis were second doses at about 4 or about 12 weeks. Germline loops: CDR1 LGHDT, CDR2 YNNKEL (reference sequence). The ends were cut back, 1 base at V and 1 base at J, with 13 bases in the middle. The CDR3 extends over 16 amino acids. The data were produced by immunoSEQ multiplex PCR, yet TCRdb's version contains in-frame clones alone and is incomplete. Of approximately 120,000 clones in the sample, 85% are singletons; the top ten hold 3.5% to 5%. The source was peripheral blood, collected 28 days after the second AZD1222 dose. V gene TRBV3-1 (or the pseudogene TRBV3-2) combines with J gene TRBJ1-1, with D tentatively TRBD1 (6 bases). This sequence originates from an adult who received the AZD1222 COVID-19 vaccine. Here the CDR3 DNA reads TGTGCCAGCAGCCAAGCCTTCACAGGGACGAACACTGAAGCTTTCTTT. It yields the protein CASSQAFTGTNTEAFF.